This T cell receptor (beta chain) was found in a study of T cells in Graves' hyperthyroidism and ophthalmopathy. Study findings and constraints: Model-based prediction identified ophthalmopathy a median around seven months prior to its onset. By a 13 V-J model, ophthalmopathy was set apart from stable hyperthyroidism. Blood also held most thyroid clonotypes expanded beyond 0.001.

Note on this clonotype: The antigen is unknown.

Amplification targeted TCR beta CDR3 regions from RNA transcripts. RT-PCR in the first round (using the HTBI primer set) targeted the TCR CDR3. TCRdb analysed the multiplex PCR reads with MiXCR anew, one entry per CDR3 protein. This sample has some 360,000 distinct CDR3 sequences, with approximately 14% found just once. Around 10 ml fresh peripheral blood yielded the PBMCs. Trimming cost V 4 bases and J 7 bases, with 6 bases left between them. CDR3 size: 12 residues. CDR1 is SGHDT, CDR2 YYEEEE, per germline. The TCR sequence derives from a woman between 55 and 75 years old with Graves' hyperthyroidism. The chain employs TRBV5-6 and TRBJ1-6; unclear D gene. The specimen sequenced was blood. CDR3 sequence reads: CASSRPNSPLHF. CDR3 DNA: TGTGCCAGCAGCCGCCCCAATTCACCCCTCCACTTT.